This TCR beta chain was identified during a study of CD8+CD57+ T cells in acquired aplastic anemia. Only patients with CD8+CD57+ cell expansion on flow cytometry were chosen for sequencing. Severe acquired aplastic anemia was the diagnosis recorded for all patients. None of the patients had been given any therapy when their blood was sampled. V shed 2 bases, J shed 4 bases, and the junction held 3 bases outside the gene matches. The CDR3 runs 15 residues. CDR1 is SNHLY and CDR2 is FYNNEI in the germline V gene. The TCR beta profiling, which covered VDJ combination and CDR3 sequence, was carried out using genomic DNA as the template. TCRdb called the reads again in MiXCR, with one record for every CDR3 protein. The profile shows some 200,000 distinct CDR3 sequences, 40% to 60% of them singletons.

This receptor was identified in a human donor with aplastic anemia. The chain combines TRBV2 with TRBJ1-4; TRBD1 matches 8 bases. Sequenced material: sorted CD4+, CD8+, or CD8+CD57+ T cells (not recorded which) from PBMCs. The CDR3 DNA follows: TGTGCCAGCAGTGAAAGGGGACAGGTTAATGAAAAACTGTTTTTT. It encodes CASSERGQVNEKLFF.